A single sample gave rise to the 10 T cell receptor beta chains below, sequenced in a study of blood T cell repertoires in COVID-19. TCRdb's table, derived via immunoSEQ multiplex PCR, lists solely in-frame clones and lacks some. This sample has 300,000 to 350,000 clones, with about nine tenths found just once. Material for sequencing was peripheral blood. These receptors all stem from a man younger than 35 with active or convalescent COVID-19.

The chain links TRBV2 to TRBJ2-5; 7 positions match TRBD2. Germline CDR1 SNHLY, CDR2 FYNNEI. V trimming: 0 bases; J trimming: 5 bases; junction bases outside the gene matches: 9. The CDR3 totals 16 residues. The CDR3 DNA sequence: TGTGCCAGCAGTGAAGCAACCGCGGGAGTTTTGGAGACCCAGTACTTC. This encodes CASSEATAGVLETQYF. Drawing the rest from reference TRBV2 and TRBJ2-5, the complete variable domain is EPEVTQTPSHQVTQMGQEVILRCVPISNHLYFYWYRQILGQKVEFLVSFYNNEISEKSEIFDDQFSVERPDGSNFTLKIRSTKLEDSAMYFCASSEATAGVLETQYFGPGTRLLVL.

The chain has TRBV13 and TRBJ1-1; D remains ambiguous. Per the germline V gene, CDR1 is PRHDT and CDR2 is FYEKMQ (reference sequence). V dropped 5 bases and J dropped 4 bases, with 8 bases sitting between them. The CDR3 is made up of 12 amino acids. The CDR3 reads CASSMRLTEAFF. For the CDR3, the DNA is TGTGCCAGCAGCATGAGACTCACTGAAGCTTTCTTT.

The chain is built from TRBV9 and TRBJ1-1, with D tentatively TRBD1 (6 bases). The V end was cut by 0 bases, the J end by 2 bases, with 17 bases between. Per germline, CDR1 SGDLS and CDR2 YYNGEE. CDR3 size: 17 residues. CDR3 sequence (DNA): TGTGCCAGCAGCGTAGGGGGGCGAATCTGGAAAAACACTGAAGCTTTCTTT. This encodes CASSVGGRIWKNTEAFF.

CDR3 nucleotides: TGCGCCAGCAGCTTCGACAGGAGTAACACTGAAGCTTTCTTT. The encoded protein is CASSFDRSNTEAFF. The rearrangement uses TRBV5-1 and TRBJ1-1, with D maybe TRBD1 (6 bases). V dropped 2 bases and J dropped 2 bases, with 10 bases sitting between them. Germline V gene data show CDR1 as SGHRS and CDR2 as YFSETQ. This CDR3 contains 14 residues.

The genes are TRBV5-4 and TRBJ2-7, with D maybe TRBD1 (6 bases). The CDR3 runs 16 residues. Per germline, CDR1 SGHNT and CDR2 YYREEE (reference sequence). V was shortened by 1 base and J by 2 bases, with 16 bases between the two germline ends. The DNA for the CDR3 is TGTGCCAGCAGCTTGCGGGTTACAGGGATCGCCTACGAGCAGTACTTC. Translating gives CASSLRVTGIAYEQYF.

This CDR3 reads CASSLDRAAAPYTQYF. CDR3 sequence (DNA): TGTGCCAGCAGCTTAGATAGGGCAGCGGCCCCATATACGCAGTATTTT. The chain is built from TRBV11-2 and TRBJ2-3, with a possible D match to TRBD2 (5 bases). CDR3 size: 16 residues. Trimming cost V 0 bases and J 7 bases, with 17 bases left between them. From germline, CDR1 is SGHAT and CDR2 FQNNGV.

This clone was seen only a few times. The CDR3 DNA follows: TGTGCCAGCAGCCCCGACAGTTCAAATCAGCCCCAGCATTTT. Amino acid sequence: CASSPDSSNQPQHF. V and J are TRBV11-2 and TRBJ1-5; TRBD1 is a possible D gene (5 bases). Germline CDR1 and CDR2: SGHAT and FQNNGV. The CDR3 totals 14 residues. V lost 5 bases and J 4 bases, leaving 12 bases between the germline ends.

V gene TRBV19 combines with J gene TRBJ2-2; D is unresolved. This CDR3 spans 16 amino acids. The germline V gene encodes CDR1 LNHDA and CDR2 SQIVND (reference sequence). V lost 7 bases to trimming and J lost 0 bases, with 15 bases between them. In nucleotides, the CDR3 is TGTGCCAGTACCCCCCTACCCGTTTCGAACACCGGGGAGCTGTTTTTT. It translates to CASTPLPVSNTGELFF.

The genes are TRBV18 and TRBJ1-5; a weak D match, TRBD1 (6 bases). The V end lost 2 bases, the J end lost 2 bases, and 7 bases lay between the germline ends. The CDR3 is 14 amino acids. Per germline, CDR1 KGHSH and CDR2 LQKENI. DNA of the CDR3: TGTGCCAGCTCACCAGCAGGGGGCAATCAGCCCCAGCATTTT. Its translation: CASSPAGGNQPQHF.

J is TRBJ2-7 and V is TRBV7-8; 8 nucleotides match TRBD1. After removal of 5 bases from V and 3 bases from J, the junction contained 9 bases not matched to a gene. This CDR3 spans 15 amino acids. The germline V gene encodes CDR1 SGHVS and CDR2 FQNEAQ. CDR3 protein: CASSTRTGMDYEQYF. Here the CDR3 DNA reads TGTGCCAGCAGCACGAGGACAGGGATGGACTACGAGCAGTACTTC.